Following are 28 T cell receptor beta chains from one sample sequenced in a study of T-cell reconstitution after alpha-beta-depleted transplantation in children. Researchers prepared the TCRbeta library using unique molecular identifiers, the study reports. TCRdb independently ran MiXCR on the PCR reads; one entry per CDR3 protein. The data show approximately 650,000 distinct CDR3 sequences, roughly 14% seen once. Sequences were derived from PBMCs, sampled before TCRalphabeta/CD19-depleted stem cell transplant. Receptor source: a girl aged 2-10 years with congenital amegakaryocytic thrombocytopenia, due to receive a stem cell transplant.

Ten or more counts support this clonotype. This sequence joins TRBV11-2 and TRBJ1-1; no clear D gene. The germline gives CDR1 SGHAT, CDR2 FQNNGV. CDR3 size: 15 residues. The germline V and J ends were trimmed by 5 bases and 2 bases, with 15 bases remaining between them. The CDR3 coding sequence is TGTGCCAGCAGCAAGCTATGGACCGGAAACACTGAAGCTTTCTTT. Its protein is CASSKLWTGNTEAFF.

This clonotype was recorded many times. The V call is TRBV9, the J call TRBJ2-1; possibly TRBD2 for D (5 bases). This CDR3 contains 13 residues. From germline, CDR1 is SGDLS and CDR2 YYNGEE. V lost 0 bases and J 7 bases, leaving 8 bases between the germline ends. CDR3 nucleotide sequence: TGTGCCAGCAGCGTAGCGGGGTTAAATGAGCAGTTCTTC. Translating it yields CASSVAGLNEQFF.

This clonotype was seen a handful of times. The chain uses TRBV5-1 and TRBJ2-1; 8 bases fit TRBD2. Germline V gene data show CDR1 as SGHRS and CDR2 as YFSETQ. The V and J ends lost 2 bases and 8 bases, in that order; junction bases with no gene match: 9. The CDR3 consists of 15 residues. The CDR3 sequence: CASSFGLAGYDEQFF. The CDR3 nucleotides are TGCGCCAGCAGCTTTGGACTAGCTGGTTACGATGAGCAGTTCTTC.

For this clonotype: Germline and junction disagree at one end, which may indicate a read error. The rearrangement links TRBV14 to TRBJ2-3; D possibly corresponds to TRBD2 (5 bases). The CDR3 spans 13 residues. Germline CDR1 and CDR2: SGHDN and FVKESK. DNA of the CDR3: TGTGCCAGCAGCCAAGATTTGAGAGGGCCCCAAGGGTTT. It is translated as CASSQDLRGPQGF.

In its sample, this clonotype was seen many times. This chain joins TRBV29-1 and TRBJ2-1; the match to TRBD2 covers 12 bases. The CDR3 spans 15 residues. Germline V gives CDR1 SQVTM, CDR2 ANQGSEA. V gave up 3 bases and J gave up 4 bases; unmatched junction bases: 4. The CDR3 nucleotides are TGCAGCGTTGACCGACTAGCGGGAGTATACAATGAGCAGTTCTTC. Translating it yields CSVDRLAGVYNEQFF.

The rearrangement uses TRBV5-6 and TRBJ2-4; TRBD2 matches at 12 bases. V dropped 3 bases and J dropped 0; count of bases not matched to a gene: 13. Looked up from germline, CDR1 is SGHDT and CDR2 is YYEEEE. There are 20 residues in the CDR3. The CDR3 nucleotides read TGTGCCAGCAGCTCCAAACCGGCGACTAGCGGGAGCCTAGCCAAAAACATTCAGTACTTC. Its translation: CASSSKPATSGSLAKNIQYF. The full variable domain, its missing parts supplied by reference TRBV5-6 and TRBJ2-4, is DAGVTQSPTHLIKTRGQQVTLRCSPKSGHDTVSWYQQALGQGPQFIFQYYEEEERQRGNFPDRFSGHQFPNYSSELNVNALLLGDSALYLCASSSKPATSGSLAKNIQYFGAGTRLSVL.

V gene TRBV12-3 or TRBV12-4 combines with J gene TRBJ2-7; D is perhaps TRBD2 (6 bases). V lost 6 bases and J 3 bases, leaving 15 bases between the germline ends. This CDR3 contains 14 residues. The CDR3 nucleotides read TGTGCCAGCAGAAAAAGCGGGCGCCTCTACGAGCAGTACTTC. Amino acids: CASRKSGRLYEQYF.

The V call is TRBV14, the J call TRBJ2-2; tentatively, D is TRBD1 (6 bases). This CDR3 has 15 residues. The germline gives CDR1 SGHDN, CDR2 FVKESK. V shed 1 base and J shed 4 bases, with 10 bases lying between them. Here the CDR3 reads CASSQVTGTTGELFF. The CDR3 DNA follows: TGTGCCAGCAGCCAAGTAACAGGGACCACCGGGGAGCTGTTTTTT.

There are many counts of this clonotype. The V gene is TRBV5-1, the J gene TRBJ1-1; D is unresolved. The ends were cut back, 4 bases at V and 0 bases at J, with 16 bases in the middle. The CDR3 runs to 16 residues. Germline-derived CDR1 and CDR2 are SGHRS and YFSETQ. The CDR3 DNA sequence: TGCGCCAGCAGCCCATCTTTAAGGGCACTGAACACTGAAGCTTTCTTT. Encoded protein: CASSPSLRALNTEAFF.

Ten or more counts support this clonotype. CDR3 nucleotides: TGCAGCGTTGAAGATCTCAGGGAGACCCAGTACTTC. This encodes CSVEDLRETQYF. This chain links TRBV29-1 with TRBJ2-5; D gene ambiguous. Germline CDR1 is SQVTM and CDR2 is ANQGSEA. V was clipped by 0 bases and J by 5 bases, with 7 bases between them. The CDR3 is 12 residues long.

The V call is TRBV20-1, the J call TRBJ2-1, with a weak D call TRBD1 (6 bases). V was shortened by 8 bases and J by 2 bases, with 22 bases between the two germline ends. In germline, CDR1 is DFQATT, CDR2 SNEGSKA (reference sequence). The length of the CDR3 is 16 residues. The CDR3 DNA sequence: TGCAGTCCCAGTCGAAGCGGACAGTACCCCTACAATGAGCAGTTCTTC. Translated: CSPSRSGQYPYNEQFF.

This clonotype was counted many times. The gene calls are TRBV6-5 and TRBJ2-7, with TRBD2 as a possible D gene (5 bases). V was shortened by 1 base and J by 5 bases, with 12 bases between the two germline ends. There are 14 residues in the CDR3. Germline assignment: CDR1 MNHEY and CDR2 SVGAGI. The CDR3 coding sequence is TGTGCCAGCAGTTACTTCCTAGGGAGCCACGAGCAGTACTTC. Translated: CASSYFLGSHEQYF.

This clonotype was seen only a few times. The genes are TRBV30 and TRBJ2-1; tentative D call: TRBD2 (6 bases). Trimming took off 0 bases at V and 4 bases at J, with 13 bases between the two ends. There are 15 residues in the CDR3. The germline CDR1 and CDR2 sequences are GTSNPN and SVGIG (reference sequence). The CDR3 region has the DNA TGTGCCTGGAGTGTATTTGGGCGGGAATACAATGAGCAGTTCTTC. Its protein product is CAWSVFGREYNEQFF.

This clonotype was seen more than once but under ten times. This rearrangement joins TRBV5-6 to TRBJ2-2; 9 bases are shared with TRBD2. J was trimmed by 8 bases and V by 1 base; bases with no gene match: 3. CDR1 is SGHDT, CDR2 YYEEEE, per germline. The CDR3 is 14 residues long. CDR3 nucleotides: TGTGCCAGCAGCTTGAGTAGCGGGAGAGGGGAGCTGTTTTTT. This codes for CASSLSSGRGELFF.

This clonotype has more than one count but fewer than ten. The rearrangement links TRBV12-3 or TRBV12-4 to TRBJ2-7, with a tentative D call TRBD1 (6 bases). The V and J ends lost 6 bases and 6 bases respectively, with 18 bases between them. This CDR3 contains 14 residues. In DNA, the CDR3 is TGTGCCAGCAGCTACAGGGTAGTGGAGAGCGAGCAGTACTTC. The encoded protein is CASSYRVVESEQYF.

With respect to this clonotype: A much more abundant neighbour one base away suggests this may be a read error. The CDR3 sequence is CSASKASTPNYGDTF. DNA for the CDR3: TGCAGTGCTAGCAAGGCGTCGACTCCTAACTATGGCGACACCTTC. The V and J genes are TRBV20-1 and TRBJ1-2; D uncertain. The CDR3 is 15 amino acids. Germline V gene sequence: CDR1 DFQATT, CDR2 SNEGSKA (reference sequence).

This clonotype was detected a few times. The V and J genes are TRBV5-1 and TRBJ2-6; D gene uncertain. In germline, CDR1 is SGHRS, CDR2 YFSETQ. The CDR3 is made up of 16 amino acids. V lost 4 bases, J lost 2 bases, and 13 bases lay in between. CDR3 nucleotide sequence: TGCGCCAGCAGCCCGGAAGGGTTTCCTGGGGCCAACGTCCTGACTTTC. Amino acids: CASSPEGFPGANVLTF. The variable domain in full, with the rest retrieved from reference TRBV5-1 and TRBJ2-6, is KAGVTQTPRYLIKTRGQQVTLSCSPISGHRSVSWYQQTPGQGLQFLFEYFSETQRNKGNFPGRFSGRQFSNSRSEMNVSTLELGDSALYLCASSPEGFPGANVLTFGAGSRLTVL.

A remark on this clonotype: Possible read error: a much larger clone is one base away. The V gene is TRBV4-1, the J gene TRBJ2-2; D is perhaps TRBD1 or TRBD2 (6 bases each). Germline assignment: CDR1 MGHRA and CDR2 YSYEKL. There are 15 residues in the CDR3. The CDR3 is CASNEGDTSTGERFF. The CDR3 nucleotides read TGCGCCAGCAACGAAGGGGACACTAGCACCGGGGAGCGGTTTTTT.

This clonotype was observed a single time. The CDR3 reads CASSRLPRGHEQYF. As DNA, the CDR3 is TGTGCCAGCAGTCGTCTCCCCCGGGGCCACGAGCAGTACTTC. This chain uses TRBV14 with TRBJ2-7; D may match TRBD1 or TRBD2 (5 bases each). The CDR3 length is 14 residues. CDR1 is SGHDN and CDR2 is FVKESK in the germline V gene. The V gene lost 6 bases and the J gene lost 5 bases, with 17 bases spanning the gap.

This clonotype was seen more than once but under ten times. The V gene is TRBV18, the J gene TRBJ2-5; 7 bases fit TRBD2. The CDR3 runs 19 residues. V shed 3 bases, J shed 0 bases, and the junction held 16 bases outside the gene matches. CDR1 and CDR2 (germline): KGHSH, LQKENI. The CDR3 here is CASSPSLKLANLYQETQYF. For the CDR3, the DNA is TGTGCCAGCTCACCGAGTTTGAAACTAGCGAACTTGTACCAAGAGACCCAGTACTTC.

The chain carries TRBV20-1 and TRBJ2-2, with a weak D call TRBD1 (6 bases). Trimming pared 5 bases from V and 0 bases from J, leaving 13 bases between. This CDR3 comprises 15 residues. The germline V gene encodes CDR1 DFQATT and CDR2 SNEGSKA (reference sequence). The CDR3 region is CSASGQSSNTGELFF. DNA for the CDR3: TGCAGTGCTTCCGGACAGAGCTCGAACACCGGGGAGCTGTTTTTT.

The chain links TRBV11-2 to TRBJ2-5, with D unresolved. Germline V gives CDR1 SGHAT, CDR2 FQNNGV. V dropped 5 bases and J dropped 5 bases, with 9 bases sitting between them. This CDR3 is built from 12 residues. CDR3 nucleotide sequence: TGTGCCAGCAGCGGACCAATGGAGACCCAGTACTTC. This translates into CASSGPMETQYF.

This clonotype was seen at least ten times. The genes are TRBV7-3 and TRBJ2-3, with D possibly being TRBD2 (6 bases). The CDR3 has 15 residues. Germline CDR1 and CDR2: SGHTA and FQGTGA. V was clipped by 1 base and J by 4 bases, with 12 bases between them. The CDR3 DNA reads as TGTGCCAGCAGCTTAAGGGGGGAGCCATCAGATACGCAGTATTTT. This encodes CASSLRGEPSDTQYF.

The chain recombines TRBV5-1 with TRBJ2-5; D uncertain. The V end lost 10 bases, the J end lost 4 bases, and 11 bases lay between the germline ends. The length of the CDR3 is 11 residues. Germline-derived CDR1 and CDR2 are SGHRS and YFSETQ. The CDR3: CAGSEVETQYF. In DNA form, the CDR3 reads TGCGCCGGCTCCGAGGTAGAGACCCAGTACTTC.

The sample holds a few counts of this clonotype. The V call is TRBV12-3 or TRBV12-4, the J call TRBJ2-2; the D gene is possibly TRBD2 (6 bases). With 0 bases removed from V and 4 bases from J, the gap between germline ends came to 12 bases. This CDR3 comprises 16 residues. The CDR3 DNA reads TGTGCCAGCAGTTTAGCGGGGGGAGGTAGCACCGGGGAGCTGTTTTTT. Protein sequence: CASSLAGGGSTGELFF.

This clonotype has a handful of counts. The CDR3 sequence: CASSSQISGELFF. The DNA for the CDR3 is TGCGCCAGCAGCTCCCAGATCTCCGGGGAGCTGTTTTTT. The chain combines TRBV5-1 with TRBJ2-2; no firm D call. V was clipped by 3 bases and J by 6 bases, with 9 bases between them. The CDR3 is 13 residues long. Germline CDR1 reads SGHRS; CDR2 reads YFSETQ. Full variable domain (outside the CDR3, taken from reference TRBV5-1 and TRBJ2-2): KAGVTQTPRYLIKTRGQQVTLSCSPISGHRSVSWYQQTPGQGLQFLFEYFSETQRNKGNFPGRFSGRQFSNSRSEMNVSTLELGDSALYLCASSSQISGELFFGEGSRLTVL.

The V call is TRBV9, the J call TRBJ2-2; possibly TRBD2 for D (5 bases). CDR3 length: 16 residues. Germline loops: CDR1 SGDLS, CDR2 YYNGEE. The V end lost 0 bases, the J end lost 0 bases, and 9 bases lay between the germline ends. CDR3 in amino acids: CASSVGRAANTGELFF. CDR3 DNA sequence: TGTGCCAGCAGCGTAGGGCGGGCGGCGAACACCGGGGAGCTGTTTTTT.

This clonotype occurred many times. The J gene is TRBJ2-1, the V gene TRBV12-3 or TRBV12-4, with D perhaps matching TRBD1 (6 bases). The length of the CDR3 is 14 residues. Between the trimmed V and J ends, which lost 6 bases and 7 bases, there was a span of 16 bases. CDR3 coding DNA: TGTGCCAGCAGCCCCCGGTACAGGGTGAATGAGCAGTTCTTC. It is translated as CASSPRYRVNEQFF.